These 15 T cell receptor beta chains share one sample of origin, sequenced in a study of blood T cell repertoires in COVID-19. TCRdb's table, derived via immunoSEQ multiplex PCR, lists solely in-frame clones and lacks some. This sample yields 250,000 to 300,000 clones, of which 80% to 90% are seen a single time; around 10% belongs to the top ten. The sample comprised peripheral blood. These receptors were collected from a woman in her sixties or seventies with acute or convalescent COVID-19.

The rearrangement joins TRBV27 to TRBJ2-3, with 10 bases identical to TRBD2. CDR3 length: 14 amino acids. Unmatched junction bases numbered 3, after V lost 4 bases and J lost 5 bases. From germline, CDR1 is MNHEY and CDR2 SMNVEV (reference sequence). The chain's CDR3 is CASSWTSGGDTQYF. The CDR3, as DNA: TGTGCCAGCAGTTGGACTAGCGGTGGAGATACGCAGTATTTT.

The chain combines TRBV20-1 with TRBJ1-1; D unresolved. Germline loops: CDR1 DFQATT, CDR2 SNEGSKA (reference sequence). V was shortened by 3 bases and J by 1 base, with 6 bases between the two germline ends. The CDR3 loop spans 12 amino acids. CDR3 sequence reads: CSASFRNTEAFF. CDR3 nucleotides: TGCAGTGCTAGTTTCCGGAACACTGAAGCTTTCTTT.

The chain combines TRBV11-2 with TRBJ1-4; the match to TRBD1 covers 8 bases. The CDR3 extends over 14 amino acids. After removal of 1 base from V and 11 bases from J, the junction contained 6 bases not matched to a gene. In germline, CDR1 is SGHAT, CDR2 FQNNGV. This chain's CDR3 is CASSLGQGAFKLFF. CDR3 DNA sequence: TGTGCCAGCAGCTTAGGGCAGGGGGCGTTTAAACTGTTTTTT.

The chain couples TRBV27 to TRBJ1-1; possible D gene TRBD1, 6 bases. Trimming removed 5 bases at V and 2 bases at J, with 9 bases between. The CDR3 contains 13 residues. The germline CDR1 and CDR2 sequences are MNHEY and SMNVEV (reference sequence). The CDR3 nucleotides are TGTGCCAGCAGTGGGGGCAGTAACACTGAAGCTTTCTTT. Protein: CASSGGSNTEAFF.

The V gene is TRBV19, the J gene TRBJ1-4; 12 bases align to TRBD1. Trimming removed 3 bases from V and 7 bases from J; junction bases left unmatched: 3. The CDR3 has 15 amino acids. Germline V gene data show CDR1 as LNHDA and CDR2 as SQIVND (reference sequence). The CDR3 coding sequence is TGTGCCAGTAGTATGGGGGGACAGGGGGCTGAAAAACTGTTTTTT. It specifies CASSMGGQGAEKLFF. The full variable domain, its missing parts supplied by reference TRBV19 and TRBJ1-4, is DGGITQSPKYLFRKEGQNVTLSCEQNLNHDAMYWYRQDPGQGLRLIYYSQIVNDFQKGDIAEGYSVSREKKESFPLTVTSAQKNPTAFYLCASSMGGQGAEKLFFGSGTQLSVL.

This chain links TRBV4-2 with TRBJ2-5, with 8 bases identical to TRBD2. CDR3 length: 16 amino acids. Germline-derived CDR1 and CDR2 are LGHNA and YNFKEQ. The V and J ends lost 6 bases and 2 bases, in that order; junction bases with no gene match: 11. The CDR3 reads CASRGGAGGLQETQYF. As DNA, the CDR3 is TGTGCCAGCAGGGGAGGGGCGGGGGGTCTGCAAGAGACCCAGTACTTC.

The chain combines TRBV2 with TRBJ2-7; possible D gene TRBD1, 5 bases. Germline values: CDR1 SNHLY, CDR2 FYNNEI. The CDR3 contains 14 residues. Trimming removed 3 bases from V and 1 base from J, with 10 bases in between. The CDR3 nucleotides read TGTGCCAGCAGTGAGAGACAGACGTCCTACGAGCAGTACTTC. Its translation is CASSERQTSYEQYF.

Regarding this clone: Compared with germline, one end of the junction differs, possibly owing to a read error. The chain joins TRBV19 to TRBJ1-1; D might be TRBD1 (6 bases). This CDR3 contains 14 residues. CDR1 is LNHDA, CDR2 SQIVND, per germline (reference sequence). CDR3 protein: CASSIGTGNAEAFF. In nucleotides, the CDR3 is TGTGCCAGTAGTATAGGTACAGGGAACGCTGAAGCTTTCTTT.

This clone was detected a few times. The junction departs from the called germline gene at one end, perhaps through a read error. The chain recombines TRBV10-3 with TRBJ2-7; D call uncertain. The CDR3 has 11 residues. Germline CDR1 is ENHRY and CDR2 is SYGVKD. The CDR3 protein is CAISDLYGQYF. CDR3 DNA sequence: TGTGCCATCAGTGATCTCTACGGGCAGTACTTC.

This clone has only a few counts. The V call is TRBV5-4, the J call TRBJ1-2; the D gene is possibly TRBD1 (5 bases). V dropped 2 bases and J dropped 5 bases, with 7 bases sitting between them. The CDR3 is 12 residues long. The germline V gene encodes CDR1 SGHNT and CDR2 YYREEE (reference sequence). The CDR3 region is CASSLWTYGYTF. In DNA, the CDR3 is TGTGCCAGCAGCTTATGGACATATGGCTACACCTTC. The complete variable domain, with remaining parts taken from reference TRBV5-4 and TRBJ1-2, reads ETGVTQSPTHLIKTRGQQVTLRCSSQSGHNTVSWYQQALGQGPQFIFQYYREEENGRGNFPPRFSGLQFPNYSSELNVNALELDDSALYLCASSLWTYGYTFGSGTRLTVV.

This clone was counted a few times. The chain carries TRBV19 and TRBJ1-5, with 10 bases lining up with TRBD1. Germline assignment: CDR1 LNHDA and CDR2 SQIVND (reference sequence). Trimming removed 5 bases from V and 4 bases from J; junction bases left unmatched: 11. CDR3 length: 17 amino acids. In nucleotides, the CDR3 is TGTGCCAGTAGTCCGACCCCCAGGACAGGGGGGAATCAGCCCCAGCATTTT. Amino acids: CASSPTPRTGGNQPQHF. The complete variable domain, with remaining parts taken from reference TRBV19 and TRBJ1-5, reads DGGITQSPKYLFRKEGQNVTLSCEQNLNHDAMYWYRQDPGQGLRLIYYSQIVNDFQKGDIAEGYSVSREKKESFPLTVTSAQKNPTAFYLCASSPTPRTGGNQPQHFGDGTRLSIL.

With respect to this clone: Other DNA sequences from this sample encode an identical CDR3 as well. The chain couples TRBV18 to TRBJ1-4; D remains ambiguous. The CDR3 spans 13 residues. V lost 6 bases and J lost 4, with 9 bases in between. The germline V gene has CDR1 KGHSH and CDR2 LQKENI. DNA for the CDR3: TGTGCCAGCTCTTCAGACATTAATGAAAAACTGTTTTTT. It codes for CASSSDINEKLFF.

This chain links TRBV3-1 (or the pseudogene TRBV3-2) with TRBJ1-1; D perhaps matches TRBD1 (5 bases). V lost 3 bases, J lost 10 bases, and 9 bases lay in between. This CDR3 spans 11 amino acids. Germline V gene data show CDR1 as LGHDT and CDR2 as YNNKEL (reference sequence). CDR3: CASSQQGTAFF. The CDR3, as DNA: TGTGCCAGCAGCCAGCAGGGAACAGCTTTCTTT.

The chain couples TRBV15 to TRBJ2-5, with unresolved D. The CDR3 spans 12 residues. Germline-derived CDR1 and CDR2 are LNHNV and YYDKDF (reference sequence). Trimming cost V 1 base and J 5 bases, with 5 bases left between them. CDR3 protein: CATSRARETQYF. As DNA, the CDR3 is TGTGCCACCAGCAGAGCGAGGGAGACCCAGTACTTC.

The rearrangement joins TRBV18 to TRBJ1-2; 8 bases agree with TRBD1. V lost 6 bases to trimming and J lost 3 bases; unmatched junction nucleotides: 12. The V gene's germline CDR1 is KGHSH and CDR2 LQKENI. The CDR3 runs 16 residues. This CDR3 reads CASSAQRTGFDYGYTF. Here the CDR3 DNA reads TGTGCCAGCTCGGCCCAACGGACAGGGTTTGACTATGGCTACACCTTC.